Reported below is one T cell receptor beta chain. Its target is not known. The data stem from a study of T cell responses to AZD1222 COVID-19 vaccine. Clones were read by immunoSEQ multiplex PCR, and TCRdb kept only the in-frame ones, dropping some. The sample has around 150,000 clones, 75% to 95% seen once. Study-level results: When two AZD1222 doses had been given, Spike-specific TCR breadth and depth rose. Dominant at 160-218 and 743-854, vaccine-associated CD4 TCRs also spanned spike. Reports indicate that nearly half of spike-specific TCRs are directed at unmutated variant regions.

This material consisted of peripheral blood, taken 28 days after the second dose of the MenACWY control vaccine. The receptor was isolated from an adult who received the MenACWY meningococcal vaccine as a control.

The CDR3 spells CASSAGTGAVLSGNTIYF. In DNA form, the CDR3 reads TGTGCCAGCAGCGCCGGGACAGGGGCCGTTCTCTCTGGAAACACCATATATTTT. V gene TRBV5-5 combines with J gene TRBJ1-3, with TRBD1 identical over 10 bases. This CDR3 is 18 amino acids long. The V gene's germline CDR1 is SGHKS and CDR2 YYEKEE (reference sequence). V lost 4 bases, J lost 0 bases, and 10 bases stayed unmatched.